These 10 T cell receptor beta chains share one sample of origin, sequenced in a study of shared clonotypes between healthy human individuals. The table came from immunoSEQ multiplex PCR; TCRdb's copy has only in-frame clones and leaves some out. Here the sample spans around 2.5 million clones, 80% to 95% being singletons. Sequencing input: naive CD4+ T cells from PBMCs. Stated subset: CD45RA+ positively selected. The receptors come from a man aged 18 to 29 in good health. Some clones in this sample may be carry-over from other donors' samples.

The V and J genes are TRBV5-6 and TRBJ2-7; 7 bases match TRBD1. The CDR3 has 14 residues. Germline V lookup: CDR1 SGHDT, CDR2 YYEEEE. Trimming cost V 0 bases and J 7 bases; bases outside gene matches: 7. Written as DNA, the CDR3 is TGTGCCAGCAGCTTGGGGACAGGCGCGCGGGAGCAGTACTTC. Protein product: CASSLGTGAREQYF.

This clone was observed a handful of times. This chain joins TRBV5-1 and TRBJ1-5; the match to TRBD1 covers 7 bases. The CDR3 spans 14 residues. The V segment lost 1 base and the J segment 4 bases; nucleotides outside the gene matches: 2. Germline CDR1 reads SGHRS; CDR2 reads YFSETQ. The CDR3 protein is CASSLTGVNQPQHF. As DNA, the CDR3 is TGCGCCAGCAGCTTGACAGGGGTTAATCAGCCCCAGCATTTT. The whole variable domain, remainder taken from reference TRBV5-1 and TRBJ1-5, is KAGVTQTPRYLIKTRGQQVTLSCSPISGHRSVSWYQQTPGQGLQFLFEYFSETQRNKGNFPGRFSGRQFSNSRSEMNVSTLELGDSALYLCASSLTGVNQPQHFGDGTRLSIL.

The V and J genes are TRBV6-6 and TRBJ1-2; 7 bases line up with TRBD1. Germline V gene data show CDR1 as MNHNY and CDR2 as SVGAGI (reference sequence). This CDR3 contains 13 residues. Germline trimming cut 6 bases from V and 6 bases from J; bases unmatched to any gene: 7. The CDR3 spells CASSQTGFNGYTF. CDR3 DNA: TGTGCCAGCAGCCAGACAGGGTTCAATGGCTACACCTTC.

The chain uses TRBV7-2 and TRBJ2-1; 10 bases map to TRBD2. V was clipped by 5 bases and J by 4 bases; unmatched bases: 11. The CDR3 totals 17 residues. Germline V lookup: CDR1 SGHTA, CDR2 FQGNSA. This CDR3 is CASSRFPSGRAYNEQFF. The CDR3 nucleotides are TGTGCCAGCAGCCGGTTCCCGAGCGGGAGGGCTTACAATGAGCAGTTCTTC. Full variable domain (remainder filled in from reference TRBV7-2 and TRBJ2-1): GAGVSQSPSNKVTEKGKDVELRCDPISGHTALYWYRQSLGQGLEFLIYFQGNSAPDKSGLPSDRFSAERTGGSVSTLTIQRTQQEDSAVYLCASSRFPSGRAYNEQFFGPGTRLTVL.

The chain is built from TRBV2 and TRBJ2-1; 9 bases are a match to TRBD2. Germline V gene data show CDR1 as SNHLY and CDR2 as FYNNEI. Unmatched junction bases numbered 5, after V lost 2 bases and J lost 0 bases. The CDR3 consists of 17 residues. CDR3 amino acids: CASSELAGIPSYNEQFF. For the CDR3, the DNA is TGTGCCAGCAGTGAACTAGCGGGGATACCCTCCTACAATGAGCAGTTCTTC.

Turning to this clone: This specimen includes other DNA sequences encoding the same CDR3. The CDR3, as DNA: TGTGCCAGCAGCGTAGGGGGACAGAACACTGAAGCTTTCTTT. It encodes CASSVGGQNTEAFF. The chain uses TRBV9 and TRBJ1-1; D is possibly TRBD1 (6 bases). This CDR3 is 14 amino acids long. Deletions cut 0 bases from V and 1 base from J, with 7 bases between. CDR1 is SGDLS, CDR2 YYNGEE, per germline. Full variable domain (missing parts from reference TRBV9 and TRBJ1-1): DSGVTQTPKHLITATGQRVTLRCSPRSGDLSVYWYQQSLDQGLQFLIQYYNGEERAKGNILERFSAQQFPDLHSELNLSSLELGDSALYFCASSVGGQNTEAFFGQGTRLTVV.

This chain uses TRBV7-3 with TRBJ2-1; tentatively, D is TRBD2 (5 bases). The CDR3 runs to 15 residues. Germline CDR1 and CDR2: SGHTA and FQGTGA. V shed 5 bases and J shed 0 bases, with 11 bases lying between them. The CDR3 sequence is CASSRSAGSYNEQFF. Here the CDR3 DNA reads TGTGCCAGCAGCCGGTCGGCGGGCTCCTACAATGAGCAGTTCTTC.

This rearrangement joins TRBV9 to TRBJ2-2; D gene uncertain. The V gene's germline CDR1 is SGDLS and CDR2 YYNGEE. The V end lost 7 bases, the J end lost 3 bases, and 13 bases lay between the germline ends. CDR3 length: 14 residues. CDR3 amino acids: CASSFFSDTGELFF. Here the CDR3 DNA reads TGTGCCAGCTCCTTTTTTTCAGACACCGGGGAGCTGTTTTTT.

The rearrangement uses TRBV2 and TRBJ2-3; D is ambiguous. The CDR3 consists of 15 residues. V lost 7 bases to trimming and J lost 2 bases, with 16 bases between them. Looked up from germline, CDR1 is SNHLY and CDR2 is FYNNEI. This chain's CDR3 is CASKEHTSPTDTQYF. CDR3 coding DNA: TGTGCCAGCAAAGAACATACGTCCCCCACAGATACGCAGTATTTT. The entire variable domain, with the rest obtained from reference TRBV2 and TRBJ2-3, is as follows: EPEVTQTPSHQVTQMGQEVILRCVPISNHLYFYWYRQILGQKVEFLVSFYNNEISEKSEIFDDQFSVERPDGSNFTLKIRSTKLEDSAMYFCASKEHTSPTDTQYFGPGTRLTVL.

This chain links TRBV7-8 with TRBJ2-3; D may be TRBD2 (5 bases). Trimming removed 6 bases from V and 1 base from J, with 11 bases in between. Germline V gene sequence: CDR1 SGHVS, CDR2 FQNEAQ. The CDR3 covers 14 residues. CDR3 bases: TGTGCCAGCAGGAAGGGAGCGGGCACAGATACGCAGTATTTT. Amino acids: CASRKGAGTDTQYF.